The present TCR beta chain was sequenced within a study of T-cell reconstitution after alpha-beta-depleted transplantation in children. This CDR3 comprises 15 residues. Germline V gene sequence: CDR1 SGHRS, CDR2 YFSETQ. The germline V and J ends were trimmed by 0 bases and 5 bases, with 12 bases remaining between them. Unique molecular identifiers tagged the TCRbeta library. One entry per CDR3 protein results from TCRdb running MiXCR on the PCR reads. The sample consists of roughly 100,000 distinct CDR3 sequences, around 6.1% of them appearing once. This clonotype was recorded many times. The starting material was PBMCs, mostly from graft donor cells, obtained 60 days after TCRalphabeta/CD19-depleted stem cell transplant. V is TRBV5-1 and J is TRBJ2-1; D call uncertain. This receptor was identified in a female patient aged 2-9 years who had a stem cell transplant for Fanconi anemia, so the T cells may come from the graft donor. The CDR3 region has the DNA TGCGCCAGCAGCTTGGTTCTGGTTGGGGACAATGAGCAGTTCTTC. It is translated as CASSLVLVGDNEQFF.